The 13 T cell receptor beta chains reported below all come from one sample, sequenced in a study of T cells in Graves' hyperthyroidism and ophthalmopathy (dated by TCRdb to about 2019). The library was prepared using multiplex PCR. Sequencing was carried out with an Illumina HiSeq 2000. The TCR beta CDR3 regions were amplified from RNA transcripts. For the first round of RT-PCR on the TCR CDR3, the HTBI primer set was used together with the Qiagen OneStep RT-PCR kit. In TCRdb, the public reads were trimmed at Q25 with fastp and aligned with MiXCR, with productive beta chains retained. Duplicate CDR3 protein sequences are folded into a single record with the most common DNA and genes. This sample is represented by about 52,000 distinct CDR3 sequences; about half of them were singletons. The ten largest clones take up roughly 10% of the sample. The sequenced sample was blood. These receptors were taken from a woman between 45 and 60 years old with Graves' ophthalmopathy.

This chain joins TRBV3-1 and TRBJ2-3; 8 positions match TRBD2. CDR3 length: 16 residues. CDR1 is LGHDT, CDR2 YNNKEL, per germline (reference sequence). Trimming removed 1 base from V and 2 bases from J; junction bases left unmatched: 5. The chain's CDR3 is CASSQASLAVTDTQYF. Written as DNA, the CDR3 is TGTGCCAGCAGCCAAGCCTCACTAGCGGTCACAGATACGCAGTATTTT.

As for this clonotype: One base away lies a much larger clone, so this may be a sequencing read error. The CDR3 here is CASSPSGLSVNAGELFF. CDR3 coding DNA: TGTGCCAGCAGTCCATCTGGTCTTAGTGTGAACGCCGGGGAGCTGTTTTTT. The chain couples TRBV6-1 to TRBJ2-2; no clear D. This CDR3 is 17 amino acids long. The germline gives CDR1 MNHNS, CDR2 SASEGT.

This clonotype was seen a single time. The gene calls are TRBV7-2 and TRBJ2-1; 13 bases agree with TRBD2. CDR1 and CDR2 (germline): SGHTA, FQGNSA. This CDR3 comprises 21 residues. J lost 8 bases, V lost 0 bases, and 19 bases had no gene match. CDR3 bases: TGTGCCAGCAGCTTAGCCCGAGTAACCTTCTCACTAGCGGGGGGGCGGGATGAGCAGTTCTTC. It translates to CASSLARVTFSLAGGRDEQFF.

In the case of this clonotype: A read error may explain this, as a much larger clone is one base away. The chain is built from TRBV6-5 and TRBJ2-7; TRBD2 aligns across 11 bases. The CDR3 runs 14 residues. Germline V CDR1 and CDR2: MNHEY, SVGAGI. With 8 bases clipped from V and 2 bases from J, the junction kept 5 bases outside the gene matches. The CDR3, as DNA: TGTGCCAGCGGGGGACTAGCGGTTGCCTACGAGCAGTACTTC. It encodes CASGGLAVAYEQYF.

The J gene is TRBJ1-5, the V gene TRBV6-6; TRBD1 matches 7 bases. This CDR3 contains 13 residues. Germline-derived CDR1 and CDR2 are MNHNY and SVGAGI (reference sequence). V shed 7 bases, J shed 11 bases, and the junction held 11 bases outside the gene matches. The CDR3 protein is CASTKEGAGSQHF. CDR3 bases: TGTGCCAGCACCAAAGAGGGGGCGGGGTCCCAGCATTTT.

Remarks on this clonotype: One end of the junction does not line up with germline, which may come from a read error. The V and J genes are TRBV5-6 and TRBJ1-4, with no clear D. There are 15 residues in the CDR3. Germline V lookup: CDR1 SGHDT, CDR2 YYEEEE. This chain's CDR3 is CASRRGSATNEKLVF. The CDR3 bases are TGTGCCAGTCGGCGGGGATCTGCAACTAATGAAAAACTGGTTTTT. The full variable domain, with the rest looked up from reference TRBV5-6 and TRBJ1-4, is DAGVTQSPTHLIKTRGQQVTLRCSPKSGHDTVSWYQQALGQGPQFIFQYYEEEERQRGNFPDRFSGHQFPNYSSELNVNALLLGDSALYLCASRRGSATNEKLVFGSGTQLSVL.

This clonotype has a count of ten or more. This chain connects TRBV12-3 or TRBV12-4 to TRBJ2-7, with TRBD2 as a possible D gene (5 bases). The CDR3 sequence is 14 residues long. Trimming stripped 6 bases from V and 3 bases from J, with 15 bases between. The DNA of the CDR3 is TGTGCCAGCAGGACTACCGGGCCGATCTACGAGCAGTACTTC. The encoded protein is CASRTTGPIYEQYF.

This clonotype was seen only a few times. V is TRBV6-1 and J is TRBJ2-7; TRBD1 aligns across 11 bases. The CDR3 has 16 amino acids. The V and J ends lost 3 bases and 3 bases, in that order; junction bases with no gene match: 7. Looked up from germline, CDR1 is MNHNS and CDR2 is SASEGT. The CDR3 is CASSDNRDRGVYEQYF. Written as DNA, the CDR3 is TGTGCCAGCAGTGACAACCGGGACAGGGGGGTCTACGAGCAGTACTTC.

Regarding this clonotype: The conserved phenylalanine or tryptophan normally closing the CDR3 is absent here, so this likely arose from a read error. The chain joins TRBV7-8 to TRBJ1-1, with D tentatively TRBD1 (5 bases). Per germline, CDR1 SGHVS and CDR2 FQNEAQ. This CDR3 contains 16 residues. CDR3 bases: TGTGCCAGCAGGTTAGGGTCGGGGGTGCAGAACACTGAGGCTTTCATT. It yields the protein CASRLGSGVQNTEAFI.

This chain links TRBV19 with TRBJ2-7; D not resolved. The CDR3 contains 12 residues. Trimming pared 3 bases from V and 9 bases from J, leaving 12 bases between. Per the germline V gene, CDR1 is LNHDA and CDR2 is SQIVND (reference sequence). The CDR3 spells CASSMGNHGQYF. The CDR3, as DNA: TGTGCCAGTAGTATGGGGAATCACGGGCAGTACTTC.

Regarding this clonotype: A read error is likely, as this CDR3 ends without the conserved phenylalanine or tryptophan. The chain is built from TRBV7-2 and TRBJ2-7, with no clear D. The CDR3 covers 11 residues. Germline assignment: CDR1 SGHTA and CDR2 FQGNSA. DNA for the CDR3: TGTGCCAACAGCTTATCCTACGAGCAGTACTTA. Protein product: CANSLSYEQYL.

This clonotype was counted ten times or more. The V and J genes are TRBV4-1 and TRBJ2-2; D is unclear. V was cut by 0 bases and J by 6 bases, with 11 bases left in between. The germline V gene has CDR1 MGHRA and CDR2 YSYEKL. The CDR3 length is 15 residues. The CDR3 is CASSQDVGYAGELFF. The CDR3 DNA reads TGCGCCAGCAGCCAAGATGTGGGATACGCCGGGGAGCTGTTTTTT.

In nucleotides, the CDR3 is TGTGCCAGCGGCCCGAGTCGGCGGAGACAGTGGGGCTATGGCTACACCTTC. Protein sequence: CASGPSRRRQWGYGYTF. The chain links TRBV2 to TRBJ1-2, with a possible D match to TRBD1 (5 bases). V lost 8 bases and J 4 bases, leaving 26 bases between the germline ends. This CDR3 is built from 17 residues. Germline V gene sequence: CDR1 SNHLY, CDR2 FYNNEI.